The 14 T cell receptor beta chains presented below share a single source sample, sequenced in a study of blood T cell repertoires in COVID-19. Produced via immunoSEQ multiplex PCR; TCRdb's table is partial and in-frame only. The table records approximately 100,000 clones, 85% of them present only once. The sample consisted of peripheral blood. Receptors were obtained from an older man with acute or convalescent COVID-19.

The chain joins TRBV11-3 to TRBJ2-5; tentatively, D is TRBD1 (6 bases). Trimming removed 5 bases at V and 5 bases at J, with 15 bases between. The CDR3 has 14 amino acids. Germline V gene sequence: CDR1 SGHNT, CDR2 YENEEA. CDR3 in DNA: TGTGCCAGCAGCACCGACGACAGGCTCGAGACCCAGTACTTC. As protein: CASSTDDRLETQYF.

The rearrangement links TRBV4-1 to TRBJ1-1, with 7 bases aligning to TRBD1. The germline V gene has CDR1 MGHRA and CDR2 YSYEKL. The CDR3 spans 16 residues. Trimming at V came to 0 bases and at J to 0 bases, leaving 4 bases not matched to a gene. The CDR3 spells CASSQDPGGLNTEAFF. CDR3 nucleotides: TGCGCCAGCAGCCAAGATCCAGGGGGGTTGAACACTGAAGCTTTCTTT.

The rearrangement links TRBV19 to TRBJ1-1; D unclear. This CDR3 is built from 12 residues. Trimming took 10 bases from V and 7 from J, leaving 16 bases between them. The germline CDR1 and CDR2 sequences are LNHDA and SQIVND (reference sequence). The CDR3 DNA is TGTGCCACCCCATCACCGAACGGTGAAGCTTTCTTT. Translated, it gives CATPSPNGEAFF.

This chain connects TRBV10-2 to TRBJ2-3; 14 bases line up with TRBD2. The germline V gene has CDR1 WSHSY and CDR2 SAAADI. The CDR3 loop spans 17 amino acids. Trimming removed 4 bases from V and 1 base from J; junction bases left unmatched: 4. CDR3 sequence (DNA): TGCGCCAGCAGTGGACTAGCGGGAGGGTTGGGCACAGATACGCAGTATTTT. Its protein is CASSGLAGGLGTDTQYF.

This chain connects TRBV28 to TRBJ2-7; D gene unclear. Per the germline V gene, CDR1 is MDHEN and CDR2 is SYDVKM. Deletions cut 7 bases from V and 3 bases from J, with 7 bases between. This CDR3 region has 11 residues. In nucleotides, the CDR3 is TGTGCCAGCAACTCCCTCTACGAGCAGTACTTC. Translation: CASNSLYEQYF. The full variable domain, rest sourced from reference TRBV28 and TRBJ2-7, is DVKVTQSSRYLVKRTGEKVFLECVQDMDHENMFWYRQDPGLGLRLIYFSYDVKMKEKGDIPEGYSVSREKKERFSLILESASTNQTSMYLCASNSLYEQYFGPGTRLTVT.

The J gene is TRBJ1-4, the V gene TRBV7-6; TRBD1 aligns across 9 bases. Germline CDR1 and CDR2: SGHVS and FNYEAQ. This CDR3 spans 19 amino acids. V lost 0 bases to trimming and J lost 2 bases; unmatched junction nucleotides: 10. The CDR3 DNA reads as TGTGCCAGCAGCTTAGCAGCGGGACAGGGACGGTGGACTAATGAAAAACTGTTTTTT. This gives the protein CASSLAAGQGRWTNEKLFF.

The chain links TRBV18 to TRBJ2-7, with D possibly TRBD1 on 5 matching bases. The CDR3 has 15 residues. Deletions cut 0 bases from V and 4 bases from J, with 13 bases between. Per germline, CDR1 KGHSH and CDR2 LQKENI. CDR3 sequence reads: CASSPPGRGQYEQYF. The DNA of the CDR3 is TGTGCCAGCTCACCACCTGGTAGGGGCCAGTACGAGCAGTACTTC.

J is TRBJ1-1 and V is TRBV29-1, with a possible D match to TRBD1 (5 bases). V was shortened by 4 bases and J by 5 bases, with 17 bases between the two germline ends. This CDR3 comprises 14 residues. The V gene's germline CDR1 is SQVTM and CDR2 ANQGSEA. Here the CDR3 reads CSVALWGVGTEAFF. The CDR3 DNA follows: TGCAGCGTTGCTCTCTGGGGGGTAGGGACTGAAGCTTTCTTT.

The chain carries TRBV5-1 and TRBJ2-3, with TRBD2 identical over 8 bases. J lost 3 bases, V lost 4 bases, and 10 bases had no gene match. In germline, CDR1 is SGHRS, CDR2 YFSETQ. This CDR3 is built from 16 residues. The CDR3 here is CASSPRGASTTDTQYF. The CDR3 coding sequence is TGCGCCAGCAGCCCGCGGGGGGCCTCCACTACAGATACGCAGTATTTT.

For the CDR3, the DNA is TGTGCCAGCTCACCAGAGGCCGGGGAGCTGTTTTTT. Its translation is CASSPEAGELFF. This chain uses TRBV18 with TRBJ2-2; D ambiguous. This CDR3 is built from 12 residues. The V end lost 2 bases, the J end lost 6 bases, and 4 bases lay between the germline ends. Germline loops: CDR1 KGHSH, CDR2 LQKENI.

The chain couples TRBV30 to TRBJ1-1; 7 nucleotides line up with TRBD1. Germline V gene lookup returns CDR1 GTSNPN and CDR2 SVGIG (reference sequence). The CDR3 sequence is 13 residues long. The trim removed 2 bases at V and 4 bases at J, leaving 4 bases unmatched. This CDR3 is CAWSRQGGTEAFF. The DNA for the CDR3 is TGTGCCTGGAGTCGGCAGGGGGGCACTGAAGCTTTCTTT.

This chain's CDR3 is CASSRGTSGTYNEQFF. In DNA form, the CDR3 reads TGTGCCAGCAGCCGTGGGACTAGCGGGACTTACAATGAGCAGTTCTTC. The chain has TRBV3-1 (or the pseudogene TRBV3-2) and TRBJ2-1, with TRBD2 identical over 13 bases. From germline, CDR1 is LGHDT and CDR2 YNNKEL (reference sequence). The CDR3 covers 16 residues. J lost 4 bases, V lost 4 bases, and 4 bases had no gene match.

The rearrangement joins TRBV19 to TRBJ2-7, with 7 bases aligning to TRBD1. The CDR3 totals 14 residues. The germline CDR1 and CDR2 sequences are LNHDA and SQIVND (reference sequence). The junction had 5 bases not matched to a gene; V was cut back by 4 bases and J by 2 bases. The CDR3 sequence: CASSNRGDTYEQYF. The CDR3 coding sequence is TGTGCCAGTAGTAACAGGGGAGATACCTACGAGCAGTACTTC.

The V call is TRBV2, the J call TRBJ1-6; unclear D gene. The CDR3 length is 15 residues. Germline V lookup: CDR1 SNHLY, CDR2 FYNNEI. Trimming removed 6 bases at V and 4 bases at J, with 13 bases between. In DNA form, the CDR3 reads TGTGCCAGCAGGGGAGGACGCACATATAATTCACCCCTCCACTTT. Protein product: CASRGGRTYNSPLHF.